This TCR beta chain was documented in a study of shared clonotypes between healthy human individuals. Every donor, a Caucasian adult, lived in Nashville, Tennessee. Libraries were prepared by immunoSEQ multiplex PCR; TCRdb keeps only in-frame clonotypes and omits some of them. The sample consists of hundreds of thousands of clones, approximately 71% of them appearing once. Sequenced material: PBMCs. The receptor was isolated from a woman aged 40 to 50 in good health. Some clones in this sample may be carry-over from other donors' samples.

The CDR3 DNA reads as TGCTCGGGCGGGAGGTCCCATGAGCAGTTCTTC. Translated: CSGGRSHEQFF. J is TRBJ2-1 and V is TRBV20-1, with 8 nucleotides matching TRBD2. The CDR3 extends over 11 amino acids. CDR1 DFQATT and CDR2 SNEGSKA come from the germline V gene (reference sequence).